The next 30 T cell receptor beta chains were all read from a single sample in a study of OX40 agonist ivuxolimab in advanced cancers. This table comes from immunoSEQ multiplex PCR, and its TCRdb copy is limited to in-frame clones, with some not included. Among some 60,000 clones listed, about 89% were seen once. The sequences come from CD4+ or CD8+ T cells sorted from blood, collected in a trial of the OX40 agonist ivuxolimab. These TCRs come from an adult with an advanced solid tumor such as melanoma, head and neck, liver or kidney cancer.

This chain connects TRBV5-1 to TRBJ2-2, with TRBD1 as a possible D gene (5 bases). CDR1 SGHRS and CDR2 YFSETQ come from the germline V gene. V lost 0 bases to trimming and J lost 6 bases, with 9 bases between them. The length of the CDR3 is 14 residues. The CDR3 spells CASSLVYRSGELFF. The CDR3 DNA follows: TGCGCCAGCAGCTTGGTGTACAGGTCCGGGGAGCTGTTTTTT.

The rearrangement links TRBV19 to TRBJ1-4; D is unclear. The V and J ends lost 5 bases and 0 bases respectively, with 10 bases between them. CDR1 is LNHDA, CDR2 SQIVND, per germline (reference sequence). The CDR3 runs 15 residues. The CDR3 loop reads CASSLAGTTNEKLFF. The CDR3 DNA is TGTGCCAGTAGTCTTGCAGGAACAACTAATGAAAAACTGTTTTTT.

The chain joins TRBV28 to TRBJ1-1, with a possible D match to TRBD1 (5 bases). In germline, CDR1 is MDHEN, CDR2 SYDVKM. The CDR3 loop spans 15 amino acids. The V gene lost 2 bases and the J gene lost 0 bases, with 10 bases spanning the gap. In nucleotides, the CDR3 is TGTGCCAGCAGTTTAAGGCAGGGTCTGAACACTGAAGCTTTCTTT. Translation gives CASSLRQGLNTEAFF.

The chain uses TRBV19 and TRBJ1-1; D is unclear. Germline-derived CDR1 and CDR2 are LNHDA and SQIVND (reference sequence). V was pared by 7 bases and J by 1 base, with 4 bases between. The CDR3 sequence is 11 residues long. The CDR3 DNA sequence: TGTGCCAGTACGAGGAACACTGAAGCTTTCTTT. It is translated as CASTRNTEAFF.

V gene TRBV7-9 combines with J gene TRBJ1-6; D is uncertain. Deletions cut 1 base from V and 11 bases from J, with 12 bases between. CDR3 size: 14 residues. CDR1 is SEHNR and CDR2 is FQNEAQ in the germline V gene (reference sequence). CDR3 sequence (DNA): TGTGCCAGCAGCTTAGTCGCCACCGGGGCACCCCTCCACTTT. This sequence encodes CASSLVATGAPLHF.

V usage is TRBV5-1 and J usage is TRBJ2-1, with TRBD1 as a possible D gene (5 bases). Germline CDR1 SGHRS, CDR2 YFSETQ. The CDR3 consists of 16 residues. V was trimmed by 0 bases and J by 0 bases, leaving 10 bases between them. CDR3 amino acids: CASSLEDTGSYNEQFF. For the CDR3, the DNA is TGCGCCAGCAGCTTGGAGGACACCGGCTCCTACAATGAGCAGTTCTTC. The full variable domain, its missing parts supplied by reference TRBV5-1 and TRBJ2-1, is KAGVTQTPRYLIKTRGQQVTLSCSPISGHRSVSWYQQTPGQGLQFLFEYFSETQRNKGNFPGRFSGRQFSNSRSEMNVSTLELGDSALYLCASSLEDTGSYNEQFFGPGTRLTVL.

Written as DNA, the CDR3 is TGTGCCAGCAGCGCTTCCAGGGGACTGGGCTACACCTTC. The encoded protein is CASSASRGLGYTF. This rearrangement joins TRBV9 to TRBJ1-2; D possibly corresponds to TRBD1 (6 bases). The V gene lost 3 bases and the J gene lost 8 bases, with 14 bases spanning the gap. Germline V gene sequence: CDR1 SGDLS, CDR2 YYNGEE. The CDR3 is 13 residues long.

This chain uses TRBV6-1 with TRBJ1-5; D not resolved. The CDR3 is made up of 15 amino acids. CDR1 MNHNS and CDR2 SASEGT come from the germline V gene. Trimming took off 3 bases at V and 0 bases at J, with 9 bases between the two ends. CDR3 nucleotides: TGTGCCAGCAGTGATTCTGTTCCTAGCAATCAGCCCCAGCATTTT. The encoded protein is CASSDSVPSNQPQHF.

The V call is TRBV7-2, the J call TRBJ2-3, with 8 bases lining up with TRBD2. The CDR3 extends over 14 amino acids. The V gene end was trimmed by 8 bases and the J gene end by 5 bases; junction bases not matched to a gene: 9. From germline, CDR1 is SGHTA and CDR2 FQGNSA. This CDR3 is CASSQREYRDTQYF. The DNA of the CDR3 is TGTGCCAGCTCACAGCGGGAGTATAGAGATACGCAGTATTTT.

This clone was observed a few times. This chain connects TRBV2 to TRBJ2-1; TRBD1 aligns across 7 bases. The CDR3 loop spans 13 amino acids. Germline CDR1 SNHLY, CDR2 FYNNEI. J gave up 6 bases and V 5 bases, and 4 bases lay outside the gene matches. This CDR3 reads CASSYDRANEQFF. In DNA, the CDR3 is TGTGCCAGCAGTTACGACAGGGCCAATGAGCAGTTCTTC. Filled out from reference TRBV2 and TRBJ2-1, the complete variable domain reads EPEVTQTPSHQVTQMGQEVILRCVPISNHLYFYWYRQILGQKVEFLVSFYNNEISEKSEIFDDQFSVERPDGSNFTLKIRSTKLEDSAMYFCASSYDRANEQFFGPGTRLTVL.

This chain connects TRBV28 to TRBJ1-1; 8 bases match TRBD1. Germline V gene lookup returns CDR1 MDHEN and CDR2 SYDVKM. V dropped 5 bases and J dropped 5; count of bases not matched to a gene: 10. This CDR3 region has 15 residues. The CDR3 DNA sequence: TGTGCCAGCAGTCCACACACAGGGGGAAGGACTGAAGCTTTCTTT. This codes for CASSPHTGGRTEAFF.

This chain connects TRBV6-6 to TRBJ1-2; no definite D call. Germline CDR1 reads MNHNY; CDR2 reads SVGAGI (reference sequence). V lost 5 bases and J 8 bases, leaving 12 bases between the germline ends. This CDR3 comprises 12 residues. The CDR3, as DNA: TGTGCCAGCAGTCCCACGGTTAAAGGCTACACCTTC. This codes for CASSPTVKGYTF.

The chain carries TRBV10-3 and TRBJ2-5; TRBD2 might be the D (5 bases). The CDR3 totals 14 residues. The V gene's germline CDR1 is ENHRY and CDR2 SYGVKD. V lost 2 bases and J lost 1, with 8 bases in between. In DNA, the CDR3 is TGTGCCATCAGTGAGAGCCGGGGCCAAGAGACCCAGTACTTC. This gives the protein CAISESRGQETQYF.

This clone appeared a few times. The chain joins TRBV11-1 to TRBJ2-1, with 7 bases matching TRBD1. Germline trimming cut 1 base from V and 7 bases from J; bases unmatched to any gene: 4. This CDR3 has 14 residues. Germline V CDR1 and CDR2: SGHAT, FQDESV (reference sequence). Here the CDR3 DNA reads TGTGCCAGCAGCTTAGAGGGACAGAAGAATGAGCAGTTCTTC. This encodes CASSLEGQKNEQFF.

V and J are TRBV20-1 and TRBJ2-7; D ambiguous. The CDR3 sequence is 10 residues long. CDR1 and CDR2 (germline): DFQATT, SNEGSKA (reference sequence). The V gene lost 0 bases and the J gene lost 5 bases, with 2 bases spanning the gap. The CDR3 DNA follows: TGCAGTGCTAGAGATAACGAGCAGTACTTC. Its translation is CSARDNEQYF.

This chain uses TRBV4-1 with TRBJ1-2; D ambiguous. The V end lost 6 bases, the J end lost 6 bases, and 20 bases lay between the germline ends. The V gene's germline CDR1 is MGHRA and CDR2 YSYEKL. The CDR3 contains 15 residues. CDR3 region: CASSSGPGSSDGYTF. DNA of the CDR3: TGCGCCAGCAGTTCCGGGCCCGGCAGCAGTGATGGCTACACCTTC.

V gene TRBV7-2 combines with J gene TRBJ2-5; 10 positions match TRBD1. The V segment lost 5 bases and the J segment 4 bases; nucleotides outside the gene matches: 1. From germline, CDR1 is SGHTA and CDR2 FQGNSA. The CDR3 consists of 13 residues. CDR3 sequence: CASSGDRGETQYF. CDR3 sequence (DNA): TGTGCCAGCAGCGGGGACAGGGGAGAGACCCAGTACTTC.

This chain connects TRBV28 to TRBJ2-6; TRBD2 might be the D (5 bases). Germline V gives CDR1 MDHEN, CDR2 SYDVKM. V lost 9 bases, J lost 2 bases, and 14 bases lay in between. This CDR3 has 15 amino acids. Here the CDR3 DNA reads TGTGCCAGTACCTCCGGGGTAGCTGGGGCCAACGTCCTGACTTTC. Protein: CASTSGVAGANVLTF.

V usage is TRBV7-6 and J usage is TRBJ2-2; perhaps TRBD1 as D (5 bases). Between the trimmed V and J ends, which lost 4 bases and 6 bases, there was a span of 30 bases. Germline V gene data show CDR1 as SGHVS and CDR2 as FNYEAQ. This CDR3 region has 20 residues. The CDR3 DNA is TGTGCCAGCAGCTCCCTTTCCCGCTCCGGGCCAGAAAAAGGGGCCGGGGAGCTGTTTTTT. Translation gives CASSSLSRSGPEKGAGELFF. Filled out from reference TRBV7-6 and TRBJ2-2, the complete variable domain reads GAGVSQSPRYKVTKRGQDVALRCDPISGHVSLYWYRQALGQGPEFLTYFNYEAQQDKSGLPNDRFSAERPEGSISTLTIQRTEQRDSAMYRCASSSLSRSGPEKGAGELFFGEGSRLTVL.

This clone was observed once. The J gene is TRBJ1-2, the V gene TRBV19; maybe TRBD1 (5 bases). Germline-derived CDR1 and CDR2 are LNHDA and SQIVND (reference sequence). Trimming removed 2 bases from V and 8 bases from J, with 12 bases in between. The CDR3 runs to 13 residues. The CDR3 loop reads CASSIHRDGGYTF. CDR3 in DNA: TGTGCCAGTAGTATACATCGGGACGGGGGCTACACCTTC.

V usage is TRBV5-4 and J usage is TRBJ2-1, with a possible D match to TRBD1 (6 bases). The CDR3 is 14 residues long. Germline CDR1 and CDR2: SGHNT and YYREEE (reference sequence). The V end was cut by 3 bases, the J end by 6 bases, with 13 bases between. The CDR3 coding sequence is TGTGCCAGCAGCTGGAAGACAGGAGTCAATGAGCAGTTCTTC. Protein sequence: CASSWKTGVNEQFF.

V usage is TRBV7-9 and J usage is TRBJ1-3; 8 bases are shared with TRBD1. The CDR3 runs 16 residues. CDR1 is SEHNR, CDR2 FQNEAQ, per germline (reference sequence). The trim removed 2 bases at V and 2 bases at J, leaving 5 bases unmatched. CDR3 loop: CASSLSGTGTGNTIYF. Here the CDR3 DNA reads TGTGCCAGCAGCTTATCCGGGACAGGCACTGGAAACACCATATATTTT.

This clone was seen a single time. The genes are TRBV7-8 and TRBJ2-3, with 12 bases that match TRBD2. The CDR3 runs to 15 residues. Trimming removed 6 bases from V and 7 bases from J; junction bases left unmatched: 8. The germline V gene encodes CDR1 SGHVS and CDR2 FQNEAQ. The CDR3 region is CASSLTSGSLNTQYF. The CDR3 region has the DNA TGTGCCAGCAGTTTGACTAGCGGGAGTTTAAATACGCAGTATTTT.

The chain has TRBV19 and TRBJ2-3; D perhaps matches TRBD2 (5 bases). The CDR3 is 13 amino acids. V lost 3 bases and J lost 6, with 10 bases in between. Germline CDR1 and CDR2: LNHDA and SQIVND (reference sequence). The CDR3 DNA is TGTGCCAGTAGTATTGAGGAGCGGGATACGCAGTATTTT. It encodes CASSIEERDTQYF.

CDR3 nucleotides: TGTGCCAGCGCACAGGGTAGAGATACGCAGTATTTT. Amino acids: CASAQGRDTQYF. The chain couples TRBV27 to TRBJ2-3, with a weak D call TRBD1 (6 bases). CDR1 is MNHEY and CDR2 is SMNVEV in the germline V gene (reference sequence). The V gene lost 8 bases and the J gene lost 5 bases, with 11 bases spanning the gap. This CDR3 comprises 12 residues.

To note about this clone: Compared with germline, one end of the junction differs, possibly owing to a read error. This rearrangement joins TRBV28 to TRBJ2-2; 7 positions agree with TRBD1. The length of the CDR3 is 15 residues. The germline CDR1 and CDR2 sequences are MDHEN and SYDVKM. CDR3 sequence reads: CASNLGTARSGELFF. The CDR3 nucleotides are TGTGCCAGCAATTTAGGGACAGCACGTTCCGGGGAGCTGTTTTTT. Variable domain in full (rest from reference TRBV28 and TRBJ2-2): DVKVTQSSRYLVKRTGEKVFLECVQDMDHENMFWYRQDPGLGLRLIYFSYDVKMKEKGDIPEGYSVSREKKERFSLILESASTNQTSMYLCASNLGTARSGELFFGEGSRLTVL.

The V call is TRBV5-3, the J call TRBJ2-3; tentatively, D is TRBD1 (6 bases). TRBV5-3 is noted as an ORF with a role that remains uncertain. V gave up 2 bases and J gave up 2 bases, with 9 bases separating them. This CDR3 has 14 amino acids. The chain's CDR3 is CARSFWDNTDTQYF. The DNA of the CDR3 is TGTGCCAGAAGCTTCTGGGACAACACAGATACGCAGTATTTT.

The V and J genes are TRBV27 and TRBJ2-7; D is ambiguous. CDR3 length equals 11 residues. Germline CDR1 and CDR2: MNHEY and SMNVEV (reference sequence). The V gene lost 4 bases and the J gene lost 4 bases, with 5 bases spanning the gap. The CDR3 DNA sequence: TGTGCCAGCAGTTCCCCTTACGAGCAGTACTTC. Translated: CASSSPYEQYF.

The chain recombines TRBV28 with TRBJ1-1; 7 nucleotides agree with TRBD1. The trim removed 4 bases at V and 4 bases at J, leaving 15 bases unmatched. CDR3 length equals 17 residues. Germline assignment: CDR1 MDHEN and CDR2 SYDVKM. The CDR3 reads CASSSSGHRGRGTEAFF. The CDR3 DNA sequence: TGTGCCAGCAGTTCATCCGGTCACAGGGGCCGGGGCACTGAAGCTTTCTTT.

J is TRBJ1-5 and V is TRBV6-1, with 7 bases aligning to TRBD1. The germline CDR1 and CDR2 sequences are MNHNS and SASEGT. The CDR3 consists of 15 residues. V dropped 7 bases and J dropped 1; count of bases not matched to a gene: 7. The CDR3 DNA sequence: TGTGCCAGCACCGAGAGGGGGCGGAGCAATCAGCCCCAGCATTTT. Its translation is CASTERGRSNQPQHF.